This T cell receptor (beta chain) was sequenced for a study of identical twins. This CDR3 comprises 14 residues. V shed 4 bases and J shed 4 bases, with 12 bases lying between them. CDR1 and CDR2 (germline): SGHDT, YYEEEE. This clonotype turned up a few times. TCRdb called the 5' RACE reads again in MiXCR, with one record for every CDR3 protein. The table lists about 890,000 distinct CDR3 sequences, about 12% of them singletons, with roughly 1.6% in the top ten. These data also formed part of another study, on yellow fever vaccine responses in identical twins.

The chain joins TRBV5-6 to TRBJ1-5; possible D gene TRBD1, 6 bases. Material: PBMCs. This clonotype originated in a young woman in good health. In DNA, the CDR3 is TGTGCCAGCAGCCCCTGGACAGAGAATCAGCCCCAGCATTTT. The encoded protein is CASSPWTENQPQHF.